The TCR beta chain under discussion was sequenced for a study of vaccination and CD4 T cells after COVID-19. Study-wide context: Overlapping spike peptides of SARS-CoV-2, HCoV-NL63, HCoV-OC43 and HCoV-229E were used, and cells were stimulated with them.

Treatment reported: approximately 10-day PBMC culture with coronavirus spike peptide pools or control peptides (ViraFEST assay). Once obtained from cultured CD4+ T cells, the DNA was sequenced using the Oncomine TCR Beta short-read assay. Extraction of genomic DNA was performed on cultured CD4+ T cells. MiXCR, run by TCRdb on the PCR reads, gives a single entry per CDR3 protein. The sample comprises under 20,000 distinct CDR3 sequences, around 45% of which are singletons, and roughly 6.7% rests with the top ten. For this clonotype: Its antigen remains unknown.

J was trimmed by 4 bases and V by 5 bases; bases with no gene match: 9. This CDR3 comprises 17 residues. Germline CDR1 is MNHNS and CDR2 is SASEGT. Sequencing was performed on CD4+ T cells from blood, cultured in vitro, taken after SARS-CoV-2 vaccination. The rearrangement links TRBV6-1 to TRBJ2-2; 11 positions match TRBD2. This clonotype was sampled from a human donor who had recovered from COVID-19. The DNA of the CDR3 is TGTGCCAGCAGTCGAATAGCGGGAGGGCCGGGCACCGGGGAGCTGTTTTTT. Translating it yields CASSRIAGGPGTGELFF.